One TCR beta chain is described in this entry. This specimen belongs to a study of OX40 agonist ivuxolimab in advanced cancers. Libraries were prepared by immunoSEQ multiplex PCR; TCRdb keeps only in-frame clonotypes and omits some of them. The repertoire holds around 79,000 clones, approximately 85% seen once, with under 0.75% in the top ten. The receptor's source is an adult with an advanced solid tumor such as melanoma, head and neck, liver or kidney cancer. Sequences were derived from CD4+ or CD8+ T cells sorted from blood, sampled in a trial of the OX40 agonist ivuxolimab.

The DNA of the CDR3 is TGTGCCGCCGGACGTAGCGGGGGGAAGTTGGAGACCCAGTACTTC. It encodes CAAGRSGGKLETQYF. The chain links TRBV10-3 to TRBJ2-5, with 10 positions matching TRBD2. This CDR3 spans 15 amino acids. J lost 5 bases, V lost 11 bases, and 14 bases had no gene match. CDR1 is ENHRY, CDR2 SYGVKD, per germline.